This record looks at one TCR beta chain sequence and its context. This CDR3 contains 14 residues. Per the germline V gene, CDR1 is SGHTA and CDR2 is FQGNSA. V lost 7 bases and J lost 2; bases outside the gene matches: 6. These data come from a study of T cells in localized non-small cell lung cancer. Method: immunoSEQ multiplex PCR; TCRdb's copy keeps in-frame clones and lacks some. This table holds tens of thousands of clones, 87% found once. The chain has TRBV7-2 and TRBJ2-5; 8 nucleotides align to TRBD2. This receptor was obtained from a woman between 35 and 70 years old with stage I lung adenocarcinoma. The sequencing here drew on peripheral blood, taken before any cancer treatment. The DNA for the CDR3 is TGTGCCAGCAACCTAGCGGGCTCACAAGAGACCCAGTACTTC. It translates to CASNLAGSQETQYF.